The 2 T cell receptor beta chains presented below share a single source sample, sequenced in a study of blood T cell repertoires in COVID-19. Sequenced by immunoSEQ multiplex PCR; TCRdb stores in-frame clones only, minus some. The table shows approximately 200,000 clones, with roughly 84% occurring only once. Material: peripheral blood. These receptors originate from a man aged 40-55 years with acute or convalescent COVID-19.

J is TRBJ1-2 and V is TRBV10-3, with unresolved D. The CDR3 has 14 amino acids. V dropped 3 bases and J dropped 3 bases, with 11 bases sitting between them. Germline V CDR1 and CDR2: ENHRY, SYGVKD. CDR3 protein: CAISEKAADYGYTF. The CDR3 DNA is TGTGCCATCAGTGAAAAGGCTGCGGACTATGGCTACACCTTC.

CDR3 protein: CAISDRTDQPQHF. The CDR3 bases are TGTGCCATCAGTGATCGGACAGATCAGCCCCAGCATTTT. The V and J genes are TRBV10-3 and TRBJ1-5, with D tentatively TRBD1 (6 bases). CDR3 length: 13 residues. The germline V and J ends were trimmed by 3 bases and 5 bases, with 8 bases remaining between them. The germline V gene encodes CDR1 ENHRY and CDR2 SYGVKD.